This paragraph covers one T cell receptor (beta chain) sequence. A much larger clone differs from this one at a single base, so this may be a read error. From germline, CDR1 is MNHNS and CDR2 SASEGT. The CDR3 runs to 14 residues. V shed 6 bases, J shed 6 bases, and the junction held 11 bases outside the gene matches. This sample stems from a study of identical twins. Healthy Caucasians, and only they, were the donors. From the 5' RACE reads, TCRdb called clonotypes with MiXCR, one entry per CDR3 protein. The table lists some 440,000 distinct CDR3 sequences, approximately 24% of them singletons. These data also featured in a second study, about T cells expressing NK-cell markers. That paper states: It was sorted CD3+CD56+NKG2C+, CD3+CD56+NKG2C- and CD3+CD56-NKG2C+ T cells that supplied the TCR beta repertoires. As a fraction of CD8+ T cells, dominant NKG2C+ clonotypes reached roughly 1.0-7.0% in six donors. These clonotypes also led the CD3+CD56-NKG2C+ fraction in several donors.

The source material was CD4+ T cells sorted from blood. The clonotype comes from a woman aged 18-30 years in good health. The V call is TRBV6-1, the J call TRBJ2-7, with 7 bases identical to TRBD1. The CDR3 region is CASRTGTASIEQYF. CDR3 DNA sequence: TGTGCCAGCAGGACAGGGACCGCCTCGATCGAGCAGTACTTC.